Listed below are T cell receptor beta chains from one sample, sequenced in a study of blood T cell repertoires in COVID-19. Method: immunoSEQ multiplex PCR; TCRdb's copy keeps in-frame clones and lacks some. The sample has some 300,000 clones, 89% seen once; the top ten hold approximately 1.5%. Sequences were obtained from PBMCs or T cells enriched from blood (not recorded which). These receptors all come from a woman in her thirties or forties who had recovered from COVID-19. CDR3s include the opening cysteine and the closing phenylalanine or tryptophan. The D gene is left open where the match is weak. Clone size is given for some rows only: seen once, a few or many times, or a class if the clone is expanded.

abundance	v_gene	d_gene	j_gene	CDR3aa	CDR3nt
few	TRBV5-1	-	TRBJ2-3	CASTRSRSTDTQYF	TGCGCCAGCACTCGGTCCAGGAGCACAGATACGCAGTATTTT
few	TRBV27	TRBD1	TRBJ2-7	CASSFDRGGEQYF	TGTGCCAGCAGTTTCGACAGGGGCGGGGAGCAGTACTTC
-	TRBV7-2	TRBD2	TRBJ2-5	CASSPPLAGVETQYF	TGTGCCAGCAGCCCGCCCCTTGCGGGAGTCGAGACCCAGTACTTC
-	TRBV2	-	TRBJ1-1	CASKEVTEAFF	TGTGCCAGCAAGGAGGTCACTGAAGCTTTCTTT
-	TRBV7-3	-	TRBJ2-1	CASSLGLQTYNEQFF	TGTGCCAGCAGCTTGGGACTCCAAACCTACAATGAGCAGTTCTTC
-	TRBV4-2	TRBD2	TRBJ2-1	CASSQEGGPQRGAYNEQFF	TGTGCCAGCAGCCAAGAAGGAGGGCCCCAGCGGGGGGCCTACAATGAGCAGTTCTTC
-	TRBV15	-	TRBJ1-2	CATSRDVVQSYGYTF	TGTGCCACCAGCAGAGATGTAGTACAGAGCTATGGCTACACCTTC
-	TRBV18	-	TRBJ2-2	CASSPPNGQVTGELFF	TGTGCCAGCTCACCACCGAATGGTCAGGTTACCGGGGAGCTGTTTTTT
-	TRBV18	-	TRBJ1-5	CASSPGRDQPQHF	TGTGCCAGCTCACCTGGTCGCGATCAGCCCCAGCATTTT
-	TRBV4-1	TRBD2	TRBJ2-1	CASSQTLAGDNEQFF	TGCGCCAGCAGCCAAACCCTAGCGGGAGATAATGAGCAGTTCTTC
-	TRBV6-1	TRBD1	TRBJ1-6	CASSELGQGESPLHF	TGTGCCAGCAGTGAACTGGGACAGGGGGAATCACCCCTCCACTTT
few	TRBV21-1	-	TRBJ2-5	CASSNSGTIQETQYF	TGTGCCAGCAGCAATTCCGGGACTATTCAAGAGACCCAGTACTTC
-	TRBV7-2	-	TRBJ2-7	CASSSFSGSYEQYF	TGTGCCAGCAGCTCCTTTAGCGGCTCCTACGAGCAGTACTTC
-	TRBV25-1	-	TRBJ1-1	CASSESAARGFAEAFF	TGTGCCAGCAGTGAATCGGCAGCCCGAGGGTTCGCTGAAGCTTTCTTT
-	TRBV2	-	TRBJ1-5	CASSEQAGSSNQPQHF	TGTGCCAGCAGTGAACAGGCAGGCAGTAGCAATCAGCCCCAGCATTTT
-	TRBV5-4	-	TRBJ2-7	CASSLEIGQGKYF	TGTGCCAGCAGCTTGGAAATCGGCCAGGGGAAGTACTTC
-	TRBV11-2	TRBD1	TRBJ1-2	CASSLTGQGGYGYTF	TGTGCCAGCAGCTTAACCGGACAGGGGGGCTATGGCTACACCTTC
-	TRBV2	-	TRBJ2-1	CASTTSSRTTNNEQFF	TGTGCCAGCACTACTTCGTCAAGGACTACCAACAATGAGCAGTTCTTC
-	TRBV5-8	TRBD1	TRBJ1-2	CASSPDRITGYTF	TGTGCCAGCAGCCCGGACAGGATCACTGGCTACACCTTC
-	TRBV18	-	TRBJ2-5	CASSPPGSTPQETQYF	TGTGCCAGCTCACCACCCGGGAGTACCCCCCAAGAGACCCAGTACTTC
-	TRBV6-4	TRBD2	TRBJ2-3	CASSDTSGRPDTQYF	TGTGCCAGCAGTGACACTAGCGGGAGGCCAGATACGCAGTATTTT
few	TRBV5-4	TRBD2	TRBJ2-1	CASSRTSGGDSSYNEQFF	TGTGCCAGCAGCAGGACTAGCGGGGGAGACAGCTCCTACAATGAGCAGTTCTTC
-	TRBV9	TRBD2	TRBJ2-3	CASSVGTEPAGGTDTQYF	TGTGCCAGCAGCGTAGGAACGGAACCCGCGGGGGGTACAGATACGCAGTATTTT
few	TRBV7-8	TRBD2	TRBJ2-7	CASSLGGVQQQYF	TGTGCCAGCAGTCTGGGGGGGGTCCAGCAGCAGTACTTC
once	TRBV28	-	TRBJ1-2	CASSLRPGYGYTF	TGTGCCAGCAGTTTACGGCCGGGCTATGGCTACACCTTC
-	TRBV6-1	-	TRBJ1-2	CASSERSVYGYTF	TGTGCCAGCAGTGAAAGATCGGTATATGGCTACACCTTC
-	TRBV19	TRBD1	TRBJ1-5	CATTGTGRSNQPQHF	TGTGCCACTACCGGGACAGGGCGCAGCAATCAGCCCCAGCATTTT
-	TRBV5-5	-	TRBJ1-5	CASSFVSKVQPQHF	TGTGCCAGCAGCTTCGTTAGCAAGGTCCAGCCCCAGCATTTT
once	TRBV6-6	-	TRBJ1-4	CASTASDSLNEKLFF	TGTGCCAGCACCGCCTCGGACAGCCTTAATGAAAAACTGTTTTTT
-	TRBV5-1	TRBD1	TRBJ1-2	CASSLQGVGYTF	TGCGCCAGCAGCTTACAGGGGGTTGGCTACACCTTC
-	TRBV3-1/TRBV3-2	-	TRBJ1-2	CASSQGLQNNYGYTF	TGTGCCAGCAGCCAAGGTTTACAGAATAACTATGGCTACACCTTC
-	TRBV6-2/TRBV6-3	-	TRBJ1-5	CASSYGQGTGSEPQHF	TGTGCCAGCAGTTATGGGCAGGGTACTGGATCGGAGCCCCAGCATTTT
-	TRBV4-1	-	TRBJ1-1	CASSHFGGAFF	TGCGCCAGCAGCCACTTCGGGGGAGCTTTCTTT
-	TRBV28	-	TRBJ2-1	CASSKGLRSSYNEQFF	TGTGCCAGCAGTAAGGGACTTAGGAGCTCCTACAATGAGCAGTTCTTC
once	TRBV7-9	-	TRBJ2-5	CASRLDQLGETQYF	TGTGCCAGCAGACTAGACCAACTAGGGGAGACCCAGTACTTC
-	TRBV30	-	TRBJ1-4	CAWSVAGAKEKLFF	TGTGCCTGGAGTGTGGCGGGGGCGAAGGAAAAACTGTTTTTT
-	TRBV5-1	-	TRBJ2-1	CASSLGQSRNEQFF	TGCGCCAGCAGCTTGGGACAGAGTAGGAATGAGCAGTTCTTC
-	TRBV14	-	TRBJ2-3	CASSPLNGADTQYF	TGTGCCAGCAGCCCCCTTAACGGAGCAGATACGCAGTATTTT
-	TRBV14	TRBD2	TRBJ2-1	CASSLAPGRTSYNEQFF	TGTGCCAGCAGCCTCGCCCCCGGGAGGACCTCCTACAATGAGCAGTTCTTC
-	TRBV5-1	-	TRBJ1-3	CASSWRERSGGNTIYF	TGCGCCAGCAGCTGGAGGGAGAGGTCGGGAGGAAACACCATATATTTT
-	TRBV4-3	TRBD1	TRBJ1-1	CASSQDTGEETEAFF	TGCGCCAGCAGCCAAGACACAGGGGAGGAAACTGAAGCTTTCTTT
-	TRBV11-2	TRBD2	TRBJ2-7	CASSLRSGGAYEQYF	TGTGCCAGCAGCTTACGGAGCGGGGGGGCCTACGAGCAGTACTTC
few	TRBV7-2	-	TRBJ2-3	CASSLAKGSGRTDTQYF	TGTGCCAGCAGCTTAGCCAAAGGAAGCGGCCGCACAGATACGCAGTATTTT
many	TRBV5-1	TRBD2	TRBJ2-5	CASNMGASGGQETQYF	TGCGCCAGCAATATGGGGGCTAGCGGGGGACAAGAGACCCAGTACTTC
-	TRBV28	-	TRBJ2-7	CASTPRVGSYEQYF	TGTGCCAGCACTCCCCGGGTAGGATCCTACGAGCAGTACTTC
-	TRBV19	-	TRBJ1-4	CASSVGVGDEKLFF	TGTGCCAGTAGTGTCGGGGTGGGCGATGAAAAACTGTTTTTT
-	TRBV4-1	TRBD2	TRBJ2-3	CASSQERLTSGGSTDTQYF	TGCGCCAGCAGCCAAGAACGATTGACTAGCGGGGGGAGCACAGATACGCAGTATTTT